This T cell receptor (beta chain) was documented in a study of early T cells in non-severe SARS-CoV-2 infection. TCRdb reprocessed the 5' RACE reads with MiXCR, giving one entry per CDR3 protein. The sample includes approximately 15,000 distinct CDR3 sequences, roughly 5.4% of them seen just once. V was trimmed by 2 bases and J by 6 bases, leaving 14 bases between them. The CDR3 length is 14 residues. Germline V gene data show CDR1 as SGHAT and CDR2 as FQNNGV. This clonotype is deemed medium-sized (0.01 to 0.1%). The receptor comes from an adult who was a healthcare worker with PCR-confirmed SARS-CoV-2 infection or an uninfected control (not recorded which). The gene calls are TRBV11-2 and TRBJ2-7; unclear D gene. Sequencing was performed on whole blood, taken at baseline. The CDR3 loop is CASSLNFGDGEQYF. CDR3 DNA: TGTGCCAGCAGCTTAAATTTTGGGGATGGCGAGCAGTACTTC.